This T cell receptor (beta chain) was identified in a study of T cells after yellow fever vaccination. Findings and caveats of the study: The secondary T-cell response peaked on day 5, not day 15, but was weaker. Highly abundant clonotypes carried over from the bulk population could end up in FACS-sorted repertoires as contaminants. It was a small share of clonotypes that appeared in both CD4 and CD8 compartments. Re-detected after boosting: most primary clones, 96% of CD4 and about 85% of CD8.

Turning to this clonotype: Its antigen is unidentified.

A single record per CDR3 protein comes from TCRdb applying MiXCR to the 5' RACE reads. The repertoire includes some 350,000 distinct CDR3 sequences, roughly 10% of them detected once, and about 17% sits in the top ten. Trimming at V came to 4 bases and at J to 1 base, leaving 12 bases not matched to a gene. The CDR3 spans 18 residues. Per the germline V gene, CDR1 is SGHNT and CDR2 is YYREEE (reference sequence). The sequence derives from a man aged 18-30 years who received the YFV17D yellow fever vaccine. The source material was PBMCs, sampled on the day of the first yellow fever vaccination. This chain joins TRBV5-4 and TRBJ2-3; TRBD2 aligns across 10 bases. CDR3 DNA: TGTGCCAGCAGCGGACCGGGACTAGCGATAGGAGGCACAGATACGCAGTATTTT. Translation: CASSGPGLAIGGTDTQYF.